What follows are 3 T cell receptor beta chains derived from one specimen sequenced in a study of response to subunit inactivated influenza vaccine. One entry per CDR3 protein, called by TCRdb with MiXCR from the RT-PCR reads. The sample shows about 170,000 distinct CDR3 sequences, approximately 12% of them seen only once. The sample also formed part of further work on T cells expressing NK-cell markers. That work states: TCR beta cDNA was made by 5'RACE template switching with UMIs.

The sample consisted of CD8+ T cells sorted from PBMCs, taken 11 to 12 days after vaccination. The receptors shown here come from a man aged 50 to 59 who received an inactivated influenza vaccine.

The chain recombines TRBV6-2 or TRBV6-3 with TRBJ2-4; D not resolved. Trimming cost V 5 bases and J 4 bases, with 12 bases left between them. CDR1 is MNHEY and CDR2 is SVGEGT in the germline V gene. CDR3 size: 14 residues. The DNA of the CDR3 is TGTGCCAGCAGTCCCCTTGACGGGAAAAACATTCAGTACTTC. It translates to CASSPLDGKNIQYF.

This clonotype was seen many times. V usage is TRBV3-1 and J usage is TRBJ2-7; D uncertain. The CDR3 runs to 12 residues. Germline V lookup: CDR1 LGHDT, CDR2 YNNKEL (reference sequence). Trimming cost V 2 bases and J 3 bases, with 5 bases left between them. The CDR3: CASSQQNYEQYF. CDR3 bases: TGTGCCAGCAGCCAACAGAACTACGAGCAGTACTTC.

This clonotype was counted at least ten times. V usage is TRBV5-1 and J usage is TRBJ1-1; D is perhaps TRBD1 (6 bases). Trimming stripped 0 bases from V and 1 base from J, with 16 bases between. The CDR3 covers 17 residues. Germline lookup yields CDR1 SGHRS and CDR2 YFSETQ. CDR3 bases: TGCGCCAGCAGCTTGGGGGTCAGGGGTAGGGAGAACACTGAAGCTTTCTTT. Translating it yields CASSLGVRGRENTEAFF.